These 3 T cell receptor beta chains were sequenced from one sample in a study of blood T cells in healthy people across ages. A J-beta primer mix and a sample-barcoded 5' primer were used in a second PCR of roughly 7 to 12 cycles. TCRdb used MiXCR to reprocess the 5' RACE reads, holding one entry per CDR3 protein. The sample includes about 900,000 distinct CDR3 sequences, approximately 49% of them seen just once. The sample was blood. The receptors stem from a young man in good health.

This clonotype has only a few counts. V and J are TRBV20-1 and TRBJ2-2; 9 bases line up with TRBD2. The CDR3 contains 15 residues. Germline lookup yields CDR1 DFQATT and CDR2 SNEGSKA (reference sequence). Unmatched junction bases numbered 7, after V lost 3 bases and J lost 5 bases. This CDR3 is CSASDLAGNTGELFF. For the CDR3, the DNA is TGCAGTGCTAGCGATCTAGCGGGGAATACCGGGGAGCTGTTTTTT.

The chain combines TRBV13 with TRBJ2-7; maybe TRBD2 (5 bases). Germline CDR1 PRHDT, CDR2 FYEKMQ (reference sequence). The ends were cut back, 6 bases at V and 2 bases at J, with 14 bases in the middle. The CDR3 covers 14 residues. The CDR3 here is CASRLAGRTYEQYF. CDR3 DNA sequence: TGTGCCAGCAGGCTAGCCGGCAGAACCTACGAGCAGTACTTC.

The chain combines TRBV6-6 with TRBJ2-5; D gene ambiguous. The CDR3 totals 16 residues. Deletions cut 5 bases from V and 5 bases from J, with 21 bases between. Germline assignment: CDR1 MNHNY and CDR2 SVGAGI (reference sequence). The CDR3 region is CASSPIPAYRSETQYF. Written as DNA, the CDR3 is TGTGCCAGCAGTCCAATACCCGCGTATCGGAGCGAGACCCAGTACTTC.